This TCR beta chain was recovered during a study of blood T cell repertoires in COVID-19 (TCRdb year 2020). About the study as a whole: Samples from collaborators originated in the United States, Italy and Spain and spanned both the acute and convalescent phases of COVID-19. The prospective study material was composed of cDNA or gDNA derived from T cells, B-cell-depleted T cells, or PBMCs. Deeply sampled blood TCRbeta repertoires from subjects exposed to, actively infected with, or recovered from COVID-19 were included in the dataset. The repertoires were released in a freely available public database meant as a resource for research on the immune response to SARS-CoV-2. The samples were drawn from two sources: the first 160 participants of the ongoing ImmuneRACE study, and 1,254 subjects contributed by 6 global collaborators. Sample metadata almost always included a de-identified subject ID, COVID-19 status, age in years and sex. Where HLA class I and class II types were available, the types were taken from metadata supplied by the sample provider, not from assay-based typing. Study-level results and caveats: The amount of clinical and demographic metadata varied by source and participant and was provided uncurated.

Regarding this clone: It lacks a known antigen. Base quality data are lacking; no much larger clone is found one base away.

The germline V gene (reference sequence) supplies CDR1 LNHDA and CDR2 SQIVND. V loses 3 bases of germline sequence and J loses 4 bases, and the interval between the two ends is 18 bases. The CDR3 contains 16 residues, cysteine and phenylalanine counted. Here the CDR3 DNA is all that survives: 48 bases in frame from base 1. The immunoSEQ Assay, a bias-controlled multiplex PCR, was used to amplify TCRbeta CDR3 regions from genomic DNA. On the study's bioinformatics: The number of nucleated cells in each sample was estimated from the amplification of reference gene primers within the assay. Sequence reads were collapsed and filtered to measure the absolute abundance of every unique TCRbeta CDR3 rearrangement. Productive Simpson clonality was computed per sample as the square root of Simpson's diversity index over productive rearrangements. Imported from immuneACCESS, the table was reduced by TCRdb to in-frame sequences with V and J called. These copies leave out some clones; in studies compared against another copy, an unresolved V gene accounts for under half, and the cause of the remainder is not known. The D gene and trimming were derived from the DNA, and the V and J assignments and clone size from that table. This sample holds fewer than 150,000 clones; approximately 84% were observed only once. Roughly 1.4% of the sample belongs to the ten largest clones.

Whole blood was collected in K2EDTA tubes by collaborating institutions according to the institutions' own protocols. For TCRbeta analysis, collaborators shipped samples as frozen whole blood, isolated PBMCs, or DNA extracted from either of those sample types. This receptor was identified in a man in his forties or fifties with acute or convalescent COVID-19. The V and J segments used are TRBV19 and TRBJ1-2; a tentative D call is TRBD1 (6 bases match). The sample consisted of peripheral blood. The DNA is TGTGCCAGTAGTATGGGAACGCTTAAAGGGGGCTATGGCTACACCTTC. It translates to CASSMGTLKGGYGYTF.